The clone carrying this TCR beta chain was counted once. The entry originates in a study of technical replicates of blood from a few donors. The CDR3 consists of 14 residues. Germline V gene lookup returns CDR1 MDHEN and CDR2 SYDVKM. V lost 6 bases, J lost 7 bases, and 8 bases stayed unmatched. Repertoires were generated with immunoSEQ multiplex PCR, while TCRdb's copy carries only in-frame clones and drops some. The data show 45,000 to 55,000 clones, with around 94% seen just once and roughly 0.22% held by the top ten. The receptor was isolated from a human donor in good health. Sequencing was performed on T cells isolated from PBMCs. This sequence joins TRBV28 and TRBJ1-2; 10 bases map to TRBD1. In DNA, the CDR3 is TGTGCCAGCAGGGCTCCGGGACAGGGGTTTGGCTACACCTTC. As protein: CASRAPGQGFGYTF.